Shown below are 24 T cell receptor beta chains from a single sample sequenced in a study of cytomegalovirus exposure and HLA in healthy donors. PCR primers comprised 60 Vbeta and 13 Jbeta primers. TCRdb's table, derived via immunoSEQ multiplex PCR, lists solely in-frame clones and lacks some. The data show some 120,000 clones, with nearly 80% seen just once and roughly 6% held by the top ten. Input material: PBMCs. These receptor sequences come from a woman in her thirties or forties in good health and CMV-seronegative.

J is TRBJ1-1 and V is TRBV28; tentatively, D is TRBD1 (5 bases). V was cut by 3 bases and J by 1 base, with 9 bases left in between. This CDR3 is 14 amino acids long. Germline V gene sequence: CDR1 MDHEN, CDR2 SYDVKM. CDR3 sequence (DNA): TGTGCCAGCAGTTTGACCAGGGCGAACACTGAAGCTTTCTTT. Encoded protein: CASSLTRANTEAFF.

The V and J genes are TRBV11-2 and TRBJ2-7; 8 bases are shared with TRBD1. CDR1 and CDR2 (germline): SGHAT, FQNNGV. Trimming at V came to 3 bases and at J to 5 bases, leaving 9 bases not matched to a gene. The CDR3 is made up of 15 amino acids. In DNA, the CDR3 is TGTGCCAGCAGCTTCCGGACAGGGACATACAACGAGCAGTACTTC. It encodes CASSFRTGTYNEQYF.

This chain links TRBV9 with TRBJ2-1, with 9 bases that match TRBD1. The CDR3 runs 13 residues. Germline CDR1 SGDLS, CDR2 YYNGEE. Unmatched junction bases numbered 8, after V lost 3 bases and J lost 13 bases. The CDR3 DNA is TGTGCCAGCAGCGCTTACCCGGGACAGGGCCAGTTCTTC. Translated: CASSAYPGQGQFF.

J is TRBJ2-1 and V is TRBV5-4; 7 bases fit TRBD2. Losses at the gene ends were 4 bases for V and 0 bases for J; bases not matched to a gene: 4. This CDR3 spans 15 amino acids. Per germline, CDR1 SGHNT and CDR2 YYREEE (reference sequence). CDR3: CASSRTSDSYNEQFF. CDR3 nucleotides: TGTGCCAGCAGCCGTACTAGCGACTCCTACAATGAGCAGTTCTTC. The full variable domain, rest sourced from reference TRBV5-4 and TRBJ2-1, is ETGVTQSPTHLIKTRGQQVTLRCSSQSGHNTVSWYQQALGQGPQFIFQYYREEENGRGNFPPRFSGLQFPNYSSELNVNALELDDSALYLCASSRTSDSYNEQFFGPGTRLTVL.

About this clone: One junction end disagrees with the germline gene, perhaps due to a read error. The genes are TRBV2 and TRBJ2-1; D unclear. CDR1 and CDR2 (germline): SNHLY, FYNNEI. CDR3 length: 12 residues. CDR3 sequence reads: CAGRRLADEQFF. DNA of the CDR3: TGTGCCGGCAGGAGACTGGCGGATGAGCAGTTCTTC. Full variable domain (rest looked up from reference TRBV2 and TRBJ2-1): EPEVTQTPSHQVTQMGQEVILRCVPISNHLYFYWYRQILGQKVEFLVSFYNNEISEKSEIFDDQFSVERPDGSNFTLKIRSTKLEDSAMYFCAGRRLADEQFFGPGTRLTVL.

The chain couples TRBV28 to TRBJ2-7, with D perhaps matching TRBD1 (6 bases). Trimming pared 5 bases from V and 0 bases from J, leaving 14 bases between. CDR3 size: 15 residues. The V gene's germline CDR1 is MDHEN and CDR2 SYDVKM. This CDR3 is CASSQRTAYSYEQYF. DNA of the CDR3: TGTGCCAGCAGTCAGAGGACAGCCTACTCCTACGAGCAGTACTTC. Complete variable domain (other parts from reference TRBV28 and TRBJ2-7): DVKVTQSSRYLVKRTGEKVFLECVQDMDHENMFWYRQDPGLGLRLIYFSYDVKMKEKGDIPEGYSVSREKKERFSLILESASTNQTSMYLCASSQRTAYSYEQYFGPGTRLTVT.

The rearrangement joins TRBV6-5 to TRBJ2-1; the match to TRBD2 covers 8 bases. The CDR3 totals 14 residues. V lost 6 bases to trimming and J lost 7 bases; unmatched junction nucleotides: 8. CDR1 is MNHEY, CDR2 SVGAGI, per germline. CDR3 loop: CASRTGGTGNEQFF. The CDR3 DNA follows: TGTGCCAGCAGAACGGGGGGGACGGGAAATGAGCAGTTCTTC.

The rearrangement uses TRBV28 and TRBJ2-1; 7 bases fit TRBD1. Trimming removed 2 bases from V and 6 bases from J; junction bases left unmatched: 10. The CDR3 runs to 16 residues. Germline loops: CDR1 MDHEN, CDR2 SYDVKM. The CDR3 nucleotides are TGTGCCAGCAGTTTAATTCTAAGGGCAGGGGGCAATGAGCAGTTCTTC. Its translation: CASSLILRAGGNEQFF.

This clone showed up just once. This chain connects TRBV18 to TRBJ2-7; 10 bases are a match to TRBD1. From germline, CDR1 is KGHSH and CDR2 LQKENI. Trimming took 4 bases from V and 4 from J; bases not matched to a gene: 4. This CDR3 spans 14 amino acids. The CDR3 coding sequence is TGTGCCAGCTCACGTGGGACAGGGGTATACGAGCAGTACTTC. This codes for CASSRGTGVYEQYF.

This chain links TRBV21-1 with TRBJ1-5; the table's D call of TRBD1 was not tested on the DNA. TRBV21-1 is given as a pseudogene. This CDR3 has 15 amino acids. In DNA form, the CDR3 reads TGTGCCAGCACCACCACAGGGGTCAGCAATCAGCCCCAGCATTTT. Its translation: CASTTTGVSNQPQHF.

This clone came up once. The CDR3 DNA is TGTGCCACCACTGCGGGAGGAGGCAATGAGCAGTTCTTC. Its translation: CATTAGGGNEQFF. V gene TRBV15 combines with J gene TRBJ2-1, with 8 bases identical to TRBD2. Germline loops: CDR1 LNHNV, CDR2 YYDKDF (reference sequence). This CDR3 is built from 13 residues. The J segment lost 6 bases and the V segment lost 7 bases, leaving 5 bases of the junction unmatched.

The chain carries TRBV4-1 and TRBJ2-1; D possibly corresponds to TRBD2 (6 bases). CDR1 MGHRA and CDR2 YSYEKL come from the germline V gene. The CDR3 has 14 residues. V dropped 4 bases and J dropped 2 bases, with 9 bases sitting between them. CDR3 sequence: CASSPLAAYNEQFF. CDR3 nucleotide sequence: TGCGCCAGCAGCCCTTTAGCGGCCTACAATGAGCAGTTCTTC.

The chain recombines TRBV7-2 with TRBJ2-3; 10 bases match TRBD2. Germline CDR1 SGHTA, CDR2 FQGNSA. The V segment lost 2 bases and the J segment 1 base; nucleotides outside the gene matches: 12. This CDR3 spans 19 amino acids. CDR3 loop: CASSLTSGTISFGTDTQYF. CDR3 DNA sequence: TGTGCCAGCAGCTTAACTAGCGGGACCATCTCCTTCGGCACAGATACGCAGTATTTT.

The chain combines TRBV5-1 with TRBJ2-3; 10 nucleotides agree with TRBD1. The junction had 15 bases not matched to a gene; V was cut back by 4 bases and J by 1 base. Germline CDR1 is SGHRS and CDR2 is YFSETQ. This CDR3 has 19 amino acids. The CDR3 nucleotides are TGCGCCAGCAGCCACCAGACAGGGGGCGCTTATAGAGGCACAGATACGCAGTATTTT. This translates into CASSHQTGGAYRGTDTQYF.

J is TRBJ2-1 and V is TRBV10-3; 16 positions match TRBD2. The V gene's germline CDR1 is ENHRY and CDR2 SYGVKD. This CDR3 has 19 residues. After removal of 6 bases from V and 2 bases from J, the junction contained 10 bases not matched to a gene. Here the CDR3 reads CAIRGLAGGPDITYNEQFF. CDR3 sequence (DNA): TGTGCCATCAGGGGACTAGCGGGAGGGCCAGATATCACCTACAATGAGCAGTTCTTC.

This clone appeared a few times. The CDR3 loop reads CASSTATFNYGYTF. The CDR3 DNA reads as TGTGCCAGTAGTACCGCGACTTTTAACTATGGCTACACCTTC. This rearrangement joins TRBV19 to TRBJ1-2, with D unresolved. The CDR3 loop spans 14 amino acids. Trimming took off 4 bases at V and 1 base at J, with 10 bases between the two ends. Germline CDR1 and CDR2: LNHDA and SQIVND (reference sequence).

J is TRBJ2-5 and V is TRBV5-8, with 7 bases lining up with TRBD2. There are 12 residues in the CDR3. Unmatched junction bases numbered 6, after V lost 10 bases and J lost 3 bases. Germline values: CDR1 SGHTS, CDR2 YDEGEE. CDR3 bases: TGTGCCGCCCCCCGGGGGGAAGAGACCCAGTACTTC. The encoded protein is CAAPRGEETQYF.

V and J are TRBV9 and TRBJ2-1; D unclear. Germline-derived CDR1 and CDR2 are SGDLS and YYNGEE. V lost 7 bases, J lost 8 bases, and 19 bases lay in between. This CDR3 has 14 residues. The CDR3 DNA reads TGTGCCAGCTCGAGGTCGACCCCTGTGGATGAGCAGTTCTTC. It translates to CASSRSTPVDEQFF.

This chain joins TRBV9 and TRBJ2-1; TRBD1 aligns across 7 bases. Germline CDR1 SGDLS, CDR2 YYNGEE. The CDR3 runs to 15 residues. The ends lost 3 bases at V and 5 bases at J; junction bases unmatched: 8. CDR3 protein: CASSASTGSHNEQFF. CDR3 DNA: TGTGCCAGCAGCGCCTCGACAGGGTCTCACAATGAGCAGTTCTTC.

The chain couples TRBV5-8 to TRBJ1-2, with D uncertain. CDR3 length: 15 amino acids. Trimming took 3 bases from V and 10 from J, leaving 22 bases between them. CDR1 SGHTS and CDR2 YDEGEE come from the germline V gene. CDR3 DNA: TGTGCCAGCAGCTCCCCGAGGGCAGGCCTCGATTCCTACACCTTC. This sequence encodes CASSSPRAGLDSYTF.

V usage is TRBV5-6 and J usage is TRBJ1-2, with TRBD1 identical over 8 bases. Germline lookup yields CDR1 SGHDT and CDR2 YYEEEE. The CDR3 is made up of 13 amino acids. J was trimmed by 7 bases and V by 3 bases; bases with no gene match: 5. The CDR3: CASSSDRGPGYTF. CDR3 coding DNA: TGTGCCAGCAGCTCCGACAGGGGACCTGGCTACACCTTC.

Comments on this clone: Sequence at one end of the junction differs from germline and may be a read error. V and J are TRBV7-9 and TRBJ1-3; D is perhaps TRBD1 (5 bases). Germline V gives CDR1 SEHNR, CDR2 FQNEAQ (reference sequence). This CDR3 spans 15 amino acids. The CDR3 protein is CSSSRQGASGNTIYF. The CDR3 DNA reads as TGTTCCAGCAGCAGACAAGGGGCCTCTGGAAACACCATATATTTT.

This chain links TRBV7-9 with TRBJ1-1; 7 positions match TRBD1. CDR1 SEHNR and CDR2 FQNEAQ come from the germline V gene (reference sequence). V lost 1 base to trimming and J lost 1 base; unmatched junction nucleotides: 6. There are 16 residues in the CDR3. Here the CDR3 reads CASSLGYRGKNTEAFF. Here the CDR3 DNA reads TGTGCCAGCAGCTTAGGTTACAGGGGCAAGAACACTGAAGCTTTCTTT.

This sequence joins TRBV6-5 and TRBJ2-7; 7 nucleotides align to TRBD1. The CDR3 sequence is 13 residues long. V dropped 2 bases and J dropped 10; count of bases not matched to a gene: 8. CDR1 and CDR2 (germline): MNHEY, SVGAGI. CDR3 loop: CASSYRDSRRQYF. The DNA of the CDR3 is TGTGCCAGCAGTTACCGGGACAGTCGGAGACAGTACTTC.